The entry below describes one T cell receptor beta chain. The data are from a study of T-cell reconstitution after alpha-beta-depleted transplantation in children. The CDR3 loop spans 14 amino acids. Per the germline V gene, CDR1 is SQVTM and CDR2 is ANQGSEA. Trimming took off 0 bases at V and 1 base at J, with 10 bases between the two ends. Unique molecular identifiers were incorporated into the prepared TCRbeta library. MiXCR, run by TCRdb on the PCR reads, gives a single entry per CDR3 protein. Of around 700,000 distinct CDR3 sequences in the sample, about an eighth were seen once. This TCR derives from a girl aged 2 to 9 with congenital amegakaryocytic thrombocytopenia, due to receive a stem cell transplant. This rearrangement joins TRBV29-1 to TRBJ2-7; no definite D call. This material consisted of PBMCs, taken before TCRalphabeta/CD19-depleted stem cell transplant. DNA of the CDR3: TGCAGCGTTGAAGACCCCGTACGGTCCTACGAGCAGTACTTC. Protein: CSVEDPVRSYEQYF.